In its sample, the clone carrying this T cell receptor (delta chain) is medium-sized (0.01 to 0.1%). Its antigen is as yet unknown. Given a far larger clone just one base away, this is likely a sequencing read error. The identical CDR3 is also encoded by other nucleotide sequences in the sample. The sample is drawn from a study of gamma delta lymphoproliferative disorders and STAT genes. Overall study context: Delta libraries were made per EuroClonality-NGS working group procedure. Study-wide results and caveats: In whole-repertoire clustering, gamma separated patients from controls, unlike delta. Nearly all major patient gamma and delta clonotypes were public.

The CDR3 is 18 amino acids. Germline CDR1 reads TSWWSYY; CDR2 reads QGS. V gave up 1 base and J gave up 0 bases, with 18 bases separating them. TCRdb reanalysed the multiplex PCR reads with CATT. The repertoire holds 950 to 1,500 delta-chain clones, with more than 1.5% as singletons. Genomic DNA from isolated PBMCs served as the sequencing template. Input material: blood. The V call is TRDV1, the J call TRDJ1; D remains unclear. This receptor was obtained from a human donor in good health. CDR3 loop: CALGEPLYGEPYTDKLIF. The CDR3 DNA is TGTGCTCTTGGGGAACCTTTGTATGGAGAGCCCTACACCGATAAACTCATCTTT.